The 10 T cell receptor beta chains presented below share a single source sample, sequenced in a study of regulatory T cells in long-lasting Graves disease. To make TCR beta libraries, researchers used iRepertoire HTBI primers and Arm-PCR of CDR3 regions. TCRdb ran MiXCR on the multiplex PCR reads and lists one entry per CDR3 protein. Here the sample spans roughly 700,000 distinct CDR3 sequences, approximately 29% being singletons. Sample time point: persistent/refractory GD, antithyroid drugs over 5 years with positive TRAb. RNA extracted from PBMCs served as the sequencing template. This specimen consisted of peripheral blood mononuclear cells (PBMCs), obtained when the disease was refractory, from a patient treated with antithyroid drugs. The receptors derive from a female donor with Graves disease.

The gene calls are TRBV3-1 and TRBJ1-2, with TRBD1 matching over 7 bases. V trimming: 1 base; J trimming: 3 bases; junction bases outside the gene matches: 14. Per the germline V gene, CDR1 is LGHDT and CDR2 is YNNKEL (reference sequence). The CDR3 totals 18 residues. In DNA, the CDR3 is TGTGCCAGCAGCCAAGGTGCCCCCAGTTCTGACAGGGACTATGGCTACACCTTC. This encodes CASSQGAPSSDRDYGYTF.

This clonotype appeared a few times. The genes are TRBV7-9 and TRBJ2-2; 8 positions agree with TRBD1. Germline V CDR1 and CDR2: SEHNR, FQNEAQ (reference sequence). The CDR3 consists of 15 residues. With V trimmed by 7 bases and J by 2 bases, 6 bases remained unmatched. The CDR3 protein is CASNEDRVNTGELFF. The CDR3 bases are TGTGCCAGCAACGAGGACAGGGTCAACACCGGGGAGCTGTTTTTT. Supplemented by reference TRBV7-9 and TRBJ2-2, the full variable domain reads DTGVSQNPRHKITKRGQNVTFRCDPISEHNRLYWYRQTLGQGPEFLTYFQNEAQLEKSRLLSDRFSAERPKGSFSTLEIQRTEQGDSAMYLCASNEDRVNTGELFFGEGSRLTVL.

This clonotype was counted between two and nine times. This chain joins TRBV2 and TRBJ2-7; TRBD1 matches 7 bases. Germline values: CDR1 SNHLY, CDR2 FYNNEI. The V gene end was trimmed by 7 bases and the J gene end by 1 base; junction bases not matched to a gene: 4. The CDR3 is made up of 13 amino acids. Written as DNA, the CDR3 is TGTGCCAGCATCTGGGACAGATCCTACGAGCAGTACTTC. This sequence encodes CASIWDRSYEQYF.

CDR3 region: CASSYSGTGTEQYF. The CDR3, as DNA: TGTGCCAGCAGTTACTCCGGGACAGGTACCGAGCAGTACTTC. This chain uses TRBV6-5 with TRBJ2-7, with 8 bases aligning to TRBD1. Trimming removed 0 bases from V and 6 bases from J; junction bases left unmatched: 4. The CDR3 contains 14 residues. The germline CDR1 and CDR2 sequences are MNHEY and SVGAGI.

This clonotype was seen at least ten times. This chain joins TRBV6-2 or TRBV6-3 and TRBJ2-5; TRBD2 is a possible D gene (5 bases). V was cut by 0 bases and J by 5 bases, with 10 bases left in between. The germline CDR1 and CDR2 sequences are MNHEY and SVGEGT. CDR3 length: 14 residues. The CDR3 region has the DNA TGTGCCAGCAGTTACTCGAGGGCCCCGGAGACCCAGTACTTC. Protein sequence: CASSYSRAPETQYF.

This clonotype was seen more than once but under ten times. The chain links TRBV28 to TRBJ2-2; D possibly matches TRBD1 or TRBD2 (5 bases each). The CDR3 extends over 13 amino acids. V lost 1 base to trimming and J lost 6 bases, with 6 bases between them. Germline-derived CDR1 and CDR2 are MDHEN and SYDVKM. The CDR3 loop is CASSLLGPGELFF. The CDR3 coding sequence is TGTGCCAGCAGTTTATTGGGACCCGGGGAGCTGTTTTTT.

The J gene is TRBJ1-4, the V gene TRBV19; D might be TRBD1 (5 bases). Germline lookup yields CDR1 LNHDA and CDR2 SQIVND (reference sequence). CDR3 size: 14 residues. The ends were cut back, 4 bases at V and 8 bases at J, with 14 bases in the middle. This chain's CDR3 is CASSKAQGAEKLFF. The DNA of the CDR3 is TGTGCCAGTAGTAAAGCCCAGGGCGCGGAAAAACTGTTTTTT.

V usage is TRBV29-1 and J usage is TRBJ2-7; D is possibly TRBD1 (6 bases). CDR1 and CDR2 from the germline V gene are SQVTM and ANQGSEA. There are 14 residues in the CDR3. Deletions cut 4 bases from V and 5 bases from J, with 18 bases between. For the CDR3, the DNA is TGCAGCGTTGGTCTGACAGGACCCTTCCACGAGCAGTACTTC. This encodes CSVGLTGPFHEQYF.

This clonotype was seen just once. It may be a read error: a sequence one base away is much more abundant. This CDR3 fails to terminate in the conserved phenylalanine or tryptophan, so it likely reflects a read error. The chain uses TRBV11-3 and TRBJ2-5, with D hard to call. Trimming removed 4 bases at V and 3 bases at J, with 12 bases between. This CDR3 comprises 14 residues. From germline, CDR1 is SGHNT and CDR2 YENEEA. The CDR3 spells CASSSQGVKETQYL. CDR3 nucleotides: TGTGCCAGCAGCTCCCAAGGAGTTAAAGAGACCCAGTACCTC.

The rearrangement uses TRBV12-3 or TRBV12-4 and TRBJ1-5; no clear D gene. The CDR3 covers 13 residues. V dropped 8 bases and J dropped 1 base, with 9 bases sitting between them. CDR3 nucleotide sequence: TGTGCCAGCTGCACGGGGAGCAATCAGCCCCAGCATTTT. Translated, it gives CASCTGSNQPQHF.